A selection of T cell receptor beta chains follows, all from one sample in a study of blood T cells in healthy people across ages. TCRdb recomputed calls from the 5' RACE reads with MiXCR, one row per CDR3 protein. Of about 1,500,000 distinct CDR3 sequences listed, roughly 30% are singletons. The sample taken for sequencing was blood. The receptor source for this set is a woman aged 25-40 years in good health. The CDR3 runs from the conserved cysteine through the conserved F or W. The order of the fields is D gene, clone size, J gene, V gene, CDR3 DNA, CDR3 protein. D genes are given only for firm matches. Clone size is not always given. Where it is, it says once, few, many or a class for expanded clones.

D gene: NA
clone size: many
J gene: TRBJ2-5
V gene: TRBV19
CDR3 DNA: TGTGCCAGTAGTAATCGGGAGGAGACCCAGTACTTC
CDR3 protein: CASSNREETQYF

D gene: NA
clone size: few
J gene: TRBJ1-4
V gene: TRBV5-5
CDR3 DNA: TGTGCCAGCAGCGTCGACAGGACAACTAATGAAAAACTGTTTTTT
CDR3 protein: CASSVDRTTNEKLFF

D gene: TRBD1
clone size: NA
J gene: TRBJ1-2
V gene: TRBV5-1
CDR3 DNA: TGCACCAGCAGCGCCGAACCCGGGGGACAGGCTAACTATGGCTACACCTTC
CDR3 protein: CTSSAEPGGQANYGYTF

D gene: NA
clone size: NA
J gene: TRBJ1-2
V gene: TRBV4-3
CDR3 DNA: TGCGCCAGCAGCCAAAATACCGGCTACTATGGCTACACCTTC
CDR3 protein: CASSQNTGYYGYTF

D gene: TRBD2
clone size: NA
J gene: TRBJ2-7
V gene: TRBV12-5
CDR3 DNA: TGTGCTAGTGGCCTCCCCCTCGGGGAGGGACACGAGCAGTACTTC
CDR3 protein: CASGLPLGEGHEQYF

D gene: TRBD1
clone size: few
J gene: TRBJ1-6
V gene: TRBV7-2
CDR3 DNA: TGTGCCAGCAGCACAGACCGGGACAGAAGGTCACCCCTCCACTTT
CDR3 protein: CASSTDRDRRSPLHF

D gene: TRBD2
clone size: NA
J gene: TRBJ2-1
V gene: TRBV7-9
CDR3 DNA: TGTGCCAGCAGCTCCATGCGGGAGTCCGGGCACAATGAGCAGTTCTTC
CDR3 protein: CASSSMRESGHNEQFF

D gene: TRBD2
clone size: NA
J gene: TRBJ2-1
V gene: TRBV12-3/TRBV12-4
CDR3 DNA: TGTGCCAGCAGCAGGGACTACAGTGAGCAGTTCTTC
CDR3 protein: CASSRDYSEQFF

D gene: NA
clone size: NA
J gene: TRBJ2-5
V gene: TRBV7-6
CDR3 DNA: TGTGTCAGCAGCCCTTGGCCCCAAGAGACCCAGTACTTC
CDR3 protein: CVSSPWPQETQYF

D gene: NA
clone size: many
J gene: TRBJ2-7
V gene: TRBV7-9
CDR3 DNA: TGTGCCAGCAGCCGACACTTACAGCAGTACGAGCAGTACTTC
CDR3 protein: CASSRHLQQYEQYF

D gene: TRBD2
clone size: NA
J gene: TRBJ2-2
V gene: TRBV12-3/TRBV12-4
CDR3 DNA: TGTGCCAACACTATACTAGCGGGTATCGGGGAGCTGTTTTTT
CDR3 protein: CANTILAGIGELFF

D gene: TRBD1
clone size: NA
J gene: TRBJ1-2
V gene: TRBV6-1
CDR3 DNA: TGTGCCAGCACGGAGGGGGCAAAGGGCTACACCTTC
CDR3 protein: CASTEGAKGYTF

D gene: NA
clone size: NA
J gene: TRBJ1-2
V gene: TRBV7-2
CDR3 DNA: TGTGCCAGCAGCTTAGAGCTGGAAAACTATGGCTACACCTTC
CDR3 protein: CASSLELENYGYTF

D gene: TRBD1
clone size: few
J gene: TRBJ2-5
V gene: TRBV5-1
CDR3 DNA: TGCGCCAGCAGCCTTAACAGGGGGGCCCAAGAGACCCAGTACTTC
CDR3 protein: CASSLNRGAQETQYF

D gene: TRBD1
clone size: NA
J gene: TRBJ1-2
V gene: TRBV12-3/TRBV12-4
CDR3 DNA: TGTGTCAGCAGTCGGACAGGGAAAGATGGCTACACCTTC
CDR3 protein: CVSSRTGKDGYTF

D gene: NA
clone size: NA
J gene: TRBJ2-1
V gene: TRBV20-1
CDR3 DNA: TGCAGTGCTGGGCGGACAAACAATGAGCAGTTCTTC
CDR3 protein: CSAGRTNNEQFF

D gene: NA
clone size: NA
J gene: TRBJ2-5
V gene: TRBV29-1
CDR3 DNA: TGCAGCGTTGGAGCAGGGGTCCAAGAGACCCAGTACTTC
CDR3 protein: CSVGAGVQETQYF

D gene: TRBD1
clone size: NA
J gene: TRBJ1-5
V gene: TRBV12-3/TRBV12-4
CDR3 DNA: TGTGCCAGCAGCCGGATGGGACAGAATAGCAATCAGCCCCAGCATTTT
CDR3 protein: CASSRMGQNSNQPQHF

D gene: NA
clone size: once
J gene: TRBJ1-1
V gene: TRBV9
CDR3 DNA: TGTGCCAGCAGCGTAGAGGCTATGAACACTGAAGCTTTCTTT
CDR3 protein: CASSVEAMNTEAFF

D gene: NA
clone size: NA
J gene: TRBJ1-6
V gene: TRBV27
CDR3 DNA: TGTGCCAGCGGCCCCAGGGATTCACCCCTCCACTTT
CDR3 protein: CASGPRDSPLHF

D gene: NA
clone size: few
J gene: TRBJ1-2
V gene: TRBV11-2
CDR3 DNA: TGTGCCAGCAGCCCCAATAACGTTGGGGTCTATGGCTACACCTTC
CDR3 protein: CASSPNNVGVYGYTF

D gene: NA
clone size: once
J gene: TRBJ2-5
V gene: TRBV19
CDR3 DNA: TGTGCCAGTAGTGAAGCGGTGGGATGGTCGGGCCAAGAGACCCAGTACTTC
CDR3 protein: CASSEAVGWSGQETQYF

D gene: NA
clone size: NA
J gene: TRBJ2-1
V gene: TRBV5-1
CDR3 DNA: TGCGCCAGCAGCTTTTCGCCCAACAATGAGCAGTTCTTC
CDR3 protein: CASSFSPNNEQFF

D gene: TRBD1
clone size: NA
J gene: TRBJ2-3
V gene: TRBV5-1
CDR3 DNA: TGCGCCAGCAGCTGGGGACAGGGTGGTATAGATACGCAGTATTTT
CDR3 protein: CASSWGQGGIDTQYF

D gene: NA
clone size: NA
J gene: TRBJ1-4
V gene: TRBV18
CDR3 DNA: TGTGCCAGCTCAGCCCCATCCACAGGTCCCAATGAAAAACTGTTTTTT
CDR3 protein: CASSAPSTGPNEKLFF

D gene: NA
clone size: few
J gene: TRBJ1-1
V gene: TRBV12-3/TRBV12-4
CDR3 DNA: TGTGCCAGCAGTTTTGACGGCAGAGGTATCCCCGAAGCTTTCTTT
CDR3 protein: CASSFDGRGIPEAFF

D gene: NA
clone size: few
J gene: TRBJ2-2
V gene: TRBV6-5
CDR3 DNA: TGTGCCAGCAGCCCGTCTAGGGCCGGGGAGCTGTTTTTT
CDR3 protein: CASSPSRAGELFF

D gene: NA
clone size: NA
J gene: TRBJ2-1
V gene: TRBV7-9
CDR3 DNA: TGTGCCAGCAGCCCACCTTATAGGGCGGGGAATGAGCAGTTCTTC
CDR3 protein: CASSPPYRAGNEQFF

D gene: NA
clone size: NA
J gene: TRBJ1-1
V gene: TRBV15
CDR3 DNA: TGTGCCACCAGCATCGGGGGGTCAAACACTGAAGCTTTCTTT
CDR3 protein: CATSIGGSNTEAFF

D gene: NA
clone size: few
J gene: TRBJ2-3
V gene: TRBV10-3
CDR3 DNA: TGTGCCATCAGCGACCTCACCCTCCAGGGCGTAGATACGCAGTATTTT
CDR3 protein: CAISDLTLQGVDTQYF

D gene: NA
clone size: NA
J gene: TRBJ2-1
V gene: TRBV20-1
CDR3 DNA: TGCAGTGCTAGAGGTACTAGGGTGGATGAGCAGTTCTTC
CDR3 protein: CSARGTRVDEQFF

D gene: TRBD1
clone size: NA
J gene: TRBJ2-7
V gene: TRBV27
CDR3 DNA: TGTGCCGGCAGTTTAGCAGGGGGCGACGAGCAGTACTTC
CDR3 protein: CAGSLAGGDEQYF

D gene: NA
clone size: few
J gene: TRBJ1-6
V gene: TRBV9
CDR3 DNA: TGTGCCGGCAGCGTCGGCGGGTACGATTCACCCCTCCACTTT
CDR3 protein: CAGSVGGYDSPLHF

D gene: NA
clone size: NA
J gene: TRBJ2-7
V gene: TRBV2
CDR3 DNA: TGTGCCAGCAACCCCTTGGGCGGGGGCGACTCCTACGAGCAGTACTTC
CDR3 protein: CASNPLGGGDSYEQYF

D gene: TRBD2
clone size: NA
J gene: TRBJ2-1
V gene: TRBV3-1
CDR3 DNA: TGTGCCAGCAGTAGGACTAGCGGGGTCGATGAGCAGTTCTTC
CDR3 protein: CASSRTSGVDEQFF

D gene: NA
clone size: NA
J gene: TRBJ2-5
V gene: TRBV3-1
CDR3 DNA: TGTTCCAGCAGCCCCTCAAGAGGCGGCCAGTACTTC
CDR3 protein: CSSSPSRGGQYF

D gene: TRBD2
clone size: NA
J gene: TRBJ2-2
V gene: TRBV20-1
CDR3 DNA: TGCAGTGCTAGACAAGCGGGAGGCACCGGGGAGCTGTTTTTT
CDR3 protein: CSARQAGGTGELFF

D gene: NA
clone size: NA
J gene: TRBJ2-6
V gene: TRBV20-1
CDR3 DNA: TGCAGTGCTAGGGTGGACTCTGGGGCCTACGTCCTGACTTTC
CDR3 protein: CSARVDSGAYVLTF

D gene: TRBD1
clone size: NA
J gene: TRBJ1-5
V gene: TRBV6-2/TRBV6-3
CDR3 DNA: TGTGCCAGCAGTCCTCCGACAGGGGAGGGCAATCAGCCCCAGCATTTT
CDR3 protein: CASSPPTGEGNQPQHF

D gene: TRBD2
clone size: NA
J gene: TRBJ2-3
V gene: TRBV27
CDR3 DNA: TGTGCCAGCAGTTTCCTCCGGGACGGGGGGACAGATACGCAGTATTTT
CDR3 protein: CASSFLRDGGTDTQYF

D gene: NA
clone size: few
J gene: TRBJ2-3
V gene: TRBV5-1
CDR3 DNA: TGCGCCAGCATATCTCCTGGTGGAGATACGCAGTATTTT
CDR3 protein: CASISPGGDTQYF

D gene: TRBD2
clone size: NA
J gene: TRBJ2-2
V gene: TRBV6-2/TRBV6-3
CDR3 DNA: TGTGCCAATAGCGGGGGCTACTTGGCCGGAGAGCTGTTTTTT
CDR3 protein: CANSGGYLAGELFF

D gene: TRBD1
clone size: NA
J gene: TRBJ2-7
V gene: TRBV18
CDR3 DNA: TGTGCCAGCTCACCCCATCGAGCGGGGACAGGGTCGGTCTACGAGCAGTACTTC
CDR3 protein: CASSPHRAGTGSVYEQYF

D gene: NA
clone size: many
J gene: TRBJ2-7
V gene: TRBV7-2
CDR3 DNA: TGTGCCAGCAGTCCTCCGGGAGCGAAATGGGCCTACGAGCAGTACTTC
CDR3 protein: CASSPPGAKWAYEQYF

D gene: NA
clone size: NA
J gene: TRBJ2-3
V gene: TRBV15
CDR3 DNA: TGTGCCACCAGCCCTACCCAAGATCAGCCCCAGTATTTT
CDR3 protein: CATSPTQDQPQYF

D gene: TRBD2
clone size: NA
J gene: TRBJ2-1
V gene: TRBV5-1
CDR3 DNA: TGCGCCAGCAGCTTGAACCTAGCGGGGGGGCAAAACTACAATGAGCAGTTCTTC
CDR3 protein: CASSLNLAGGQNYNEQFF

D gene: NA
clone size: few
J gene: TRBJ2-1
V gene: TRBV7-9
CDR3 DNA: TGTGCCAGCAGCTACACAGGGACATCCTACAATGAGCAGTTCTTC
CDR3 protein: CASSYTGTSYNEQFF

D gene: NA
clone size: NA
J gene: TRBJ2-7
V gene: TRBV7-2
CDR3 DNA: TGTGCCAGCAGCCGGGGGTGGGAGTACGAGCAGTACTTC
CDR3 protein: CASSRGWEYEQYF